In its sample, the clone carrying this T cell receptor beta chain was seen once. Original processing notes: How many nucleated cells were present was estimated from reference gene primer amplification. The assay was immunoSEQ multiplex PCR, and TCRdb's table has in-frame clones only and misses some. The V and J calls and clone size are taken from that table; D and trimming were inferred from the DNA. Counted here are 200,000 to 250,000 clones, around 80% occurring once; the ten biggest clones make up under 2%. These data belong to a study of blood T cell repertoires in COVID-19. At the level of the study: Samples taken during acute and convalescent COVID-19 were collected in the United States, Italy and Spain. T cells, B-cell-depleted T cells, or PBMCs supplied cDNA or gDNA.

V shed 2 bases and J shed 4 bases, with 18 bases lying between them. The CDR3 is made up of 16 amino acids. Germline assignment: CDR1 SGHVS and CDR2 FNYEAQ. This clonotype was obtained from a woman aged 80 or over with acute or convalescent COVID-19. The chain employs TRBV7-6 and TRBJ2-7; D is possibly TRBD2 (8 bases). Sequencing was performed on peripheral blood. CDR3 DNA: TGTGCCAGCAGCTTACCCGACAGGGCGGGGGGTTACGAGCAGTACTTC. Protein sequence: CASSLPDRAGGYEQYF.